What follows describes a single T cell receptor beta chain. The target antigen is unknown. Germline V gene sequence: CDR1 LNHNV, CDR2 YYDKDF (reference sequence). The CDR3 covers 17 residues. V was trimmed by 4 bases and J by 1 base, leaving 16 bases between them. Study donors comprised healthy, HIV-negative adults devoid of recent acute infection or vaccination. This sample is part of a study of shared clonotypes between healthy human individuals. This table comes from immunoSEQ multiplex PCR, and its TCRdb copy is limited to in-frame clones, with some not included. The repertoire holds about 1.1 million clones, with approximately 80% as singletons. Findings and limits, study-wide: Shared across several donors were around 5% of the naive CD4 clonotypes.

The chain uses TRBV15 and TRBJ2-2; TRBD2 might be the D (5 bases). Material for sequencing was memory CD4+ T cells from PBMCs. Sample subset: CD45RA-negative fraction. The TCR sequence derives from a young man in good health. Some clones in this sample may be carry-over from other donors' samples. CDR3 in DNA: TGTGCCACCAGCACGAGTGTGGCGGGTGGGAACACCGGGGAGCTGTTTTTT. As protein: CATSTSVAGGNTGELFF.